A selection of T cell receptor beta chains follows, all from one sample in a study of CD4 and CD8 cells across lung adenocarcinoma regions. TCRdb reprocessed the PCR reads via MiXCR and lists one record per CDR3 protein. In the table there are about 3,400 distinct CDR3 sequences, around two thirds of which are singletons. Sequencing was carried out using CD4+ T cells from the margin of a lung tumor. These receptors all stem from a male donor with lung adenocarcinoma. The CD4 and CD8 labels of this study may be unreliable. Both conserved end residues are part of each CDR3. D genes are given only for firm matches. Rows give clone size only sometimes, using once, few, many, or a class for an expanded clone.

TRBJ1-3,-,-,TRBV6-1,TGTGCCAGCAGTGCCCAGGGGAACCTCGGAAACACCATATATTTT,CASSAQGNLGNTIYF
TRBJ2-1,-,-,TRBV6-1,TGTGCCAGCGGTACAGGGAGCTCCTACAATGAGCAGTTCTTC,CASGTGSSYNEQFF
TRBJ2-5,few,-,TRBV12-3/TRBV12-4,TGTGCCAGCAGTCCGGGCAGGGTTGAGACCCAGTACTTC,CASSPGRVETQYF
TRBJ2-5,-,-,TRBV12-3/TRBV12-4,TGTGCCAGCAGTTGGGGCATTTCGCAAGAGACCCAGTACTTC,CASSWGISQETQYF
TRBJ2-5,few,TRBD1,TRBV6-1,TGTGCCAGCAGTCCGGACAGGGCGATGGAGACCCAGTACTTC,CASSPDRAMETQYF
TRBJ2-3,-,-,TRBV6-1,TGTGCCAGCAGTGAAGGGTTGCAATCTAGCACAGATACGCAGTATTTT,CASSEGLQSSTDTQYF
TRBJ1-1,-,-,TRBV27,TGTGCCAGCAGTTTCGCGGGGGCGTTTAATGAAGCTTTCTTT,CASSFAGAFNEAFF
TRBJ2-2,once,-,TRBV7-3,TGTGCCAGCAGCTCAAGGGGTGACACCGGGGAGCTGTTTTTT,CASSSRGDTGELFF
TRBJ2-7,-,-,TRBV6-1,TGTGCCAGCAGCCTTGACCGACTAGTCGCCGAGCAGTACTTC,CASSLDRLVAEQYF
TRBJ1-1,-,TRBD1,TRBV27,TGTGCCAGCAGACGGGACAGGGTTAACACTGAAGCTTTCTTT,CASRRDRVNTEAFF
TRBJ1-4,-,-,TRBV6-5,TGTGCCAGCAGTTACGGGGGACGAGCAACTAATGAAAAACTGTTTTTT,CASSYGGRATNEKLFF
TRBJ1-6,-,-,TRBV6-1,TGTGCCAGCACCGAACATTTCAATTCACCCCTCCACTTT,CASTEHFNSPLHF
TRBJ2-1,-,TRBD2,TRBV7-8,TGTGCCAGCAGCTTAGTAGGCGGGAGGGCCTATGAGCAGTTCTTC,CASSLVGGRAYEQFF
TRBJ2-5,few,-,TRBV7-6,TGTGCCAGCAGCCTAAGGGGGAGTCGGAAGACCCAGTACTTC,CASSLRGSRKTQYF
TRBJ1-2,-,-,TRBV7-3,TGTGCCAGCAGTCGCAGCGGGGGGATCGGAAGAGCACACGTCTTC,CASSRSGGIGRAHVF